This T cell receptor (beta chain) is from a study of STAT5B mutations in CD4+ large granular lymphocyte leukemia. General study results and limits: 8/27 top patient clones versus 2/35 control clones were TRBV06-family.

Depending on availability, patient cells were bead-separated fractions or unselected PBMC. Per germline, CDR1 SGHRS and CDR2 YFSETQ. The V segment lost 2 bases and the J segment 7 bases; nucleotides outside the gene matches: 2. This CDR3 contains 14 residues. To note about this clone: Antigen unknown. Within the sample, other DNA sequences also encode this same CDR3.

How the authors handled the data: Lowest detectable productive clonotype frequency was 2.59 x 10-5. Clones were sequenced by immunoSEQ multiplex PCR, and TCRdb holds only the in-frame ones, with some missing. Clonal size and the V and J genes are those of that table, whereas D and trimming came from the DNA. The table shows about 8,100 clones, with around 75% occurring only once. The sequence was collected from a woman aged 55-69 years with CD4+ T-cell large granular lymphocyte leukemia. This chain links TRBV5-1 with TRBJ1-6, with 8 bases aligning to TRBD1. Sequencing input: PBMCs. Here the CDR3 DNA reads TGCGCCAGCAGCTTACAGGGGGAGAATTCACCCCTCCACTTT. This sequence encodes CASSLQGENSPLHF. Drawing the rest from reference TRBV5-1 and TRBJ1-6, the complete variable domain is KAGVTQTPRYLIKTRGQQVTLSCSPISGHRSVSWYQQTPGQGLQFLFEYFSETQRNKGNFPGRFSGRQFSNSRSEMNVSTLELGDSALYLCASSLQGENSPLHFGNGTRLTVT.